This T cell receptor (beta chain) comes out of a study of T cell repertoires in cytomegalovirus infection. At the level of the study: CMV epitopes used comprised recently identified HLA-C-restricted ones and well-studied HLA-B-restricted ones. Study-wide points: The response measured ex vivo was dominated by TCR beta clonotypes (HLA-C-restricted and CMV-specific).

Worth noting for this clonotype: Its antigen is currently unknown.

Each CDR3 protein gets one entry after TCRdb re-called the reads with MiXCR. The sample lists about 89,000 distinct CDR3 sequences, 25% to 30% seen once, with about 72% in the top ten. In germline, CDR1 is MNHNS, CDR2 SASEGT. The trim removed 6 bases at V and 7 bases at J, leaving 9 bases unmatched. The CDR3 contains 13 residues. This TCR came from a human donor in good health (CMV status not recorded). Some clones in this sample may be carry-over from other donors' samples. Sequencing was performed on CD8+ T cells from cultured PBMCs, taken from culture after CMV antigen stimulation. V gene TRBV6-1 combines with J gene TRBJ2-7, with 7 bases that match TRBD2. CDR3 in DNA: TGTGCCAGCAGAAGCGGGGCGGTCTGGGAGCAGTACTTC. It is translated as CASRSGAVWEQYF.